This T cell receptor beta chain comes out of a study of blood T cell repertoires in COVID-19. About the study: Both acute and convalescent COVID-19 samples were obtained from the United States, Italy and Spain.

Participants, about 18 to 90 years old, spanned fewer than 30 US areas. Participant reports of clinical history set cohort assignment. The table came from immunoSEQ multiplex PCR; TCRdb's copy has only in-frame clones and leaves some out. The sample has 200,000 to 300,000 clones; approximately 85% are singletons. The CDR3 extends over 14 amino acids. Trimming cost V 6 bases and J 0 bases, with 10 bases left between them. Germline CDR1 LGHNT, CDR2 FRNRAP. The chain has TRBV12-5 and TRBJ2-3; D unresolved. Material: PBMCs or T cells enriched from blood (not recorded which). This clonotype was sampled from a woman aged 45 to 65 with acute COVID-19. The CDR3 nucleotides read TGTGCTAGTGGGATCGGTATTAGCACAGATACGCAGTATTTT. Translation: CASGIGISTDTQYF.